This entry lists 15 T cell receptor beta chains sequenced from one sample in a study of read filtering for tumor transcriptome and immune sequencing (dated by TCRdb to 2020 to 2022). For sequencing, an Illumina HiSeq 4000 was employed. TCR libraries were built from roughly 400 ng RNA with the Immunoverse kit, using molecular barcoded adaptors covering alpha/delta and beta/gamma chains. TCRdb trimmed the raw reads at Q25, called clones with MiXCR and kept productive beta chains. Each entry merges the rows of one CDR3 protein and shows their most common DNA and genes. Recorded for this sample are 48,000 or so distinct CDR3 sequences; around 20% of them occurred a single time. 15% of the sample comes from the top ten. Sequencing used a population of CD138-negative cells sorted from bone marrow. The meaning of the sample's cell subset or site label: bone marrow mononuclear cells depleted of CD138+ plasma/myeloma cells by negative magnetic selection. These receptors came from a donor aged 40 or over with multiple myeloma.

There are many counts of this clonotype. The rearrangement links TRBV10-3 to TRBJ2-5; D possibly corresponds to TRBD2 (6 bases). The CDR3 sequence is 14 residues long. CDR1 ENHRY and CDR2 SYGVKD come from the germline V gene. V was clipped by 5 bases and J by 5 bases, with 15 bases between them. CDR3 in amino acids: CAISPDRRAETQYF. In nucleotides, the CDR3 is TGTGCCATCAGTCCGGATCGGAGGGCGGAGACCCAGTACTTC.

The table lists this clonotype with many counts. The chain recombines TRBV6-1 with TRBJ2-2, with 8 bases aligning to TRBD1. The germline gives CDR1 MNHNS, CDR2 SASEGT. V shed 6 bases and J 1 base; nucleotides not matched to a gene: 4. This CDR3 comprises 15 residues. The CDR3 DNA reads TGTGCCAGCAGGACAGGGGCCGTGAACACCGGGGAGCTGTTTTTT. As protein: CASRTGAVNTGELFF.

This clonotype came up many times. The rearrangement links TRBV7-2 to TRBJ2-2; D is perhaps TRBD1 (5 bases). Looked up from germline, CDR1 is SGHTA and CDR2 is FQGNSA. The CDR3 sequence is 15 residues long. The V end lost 1 base, the J end lost 2 bases, and 8 bases lay between the germline ends. CDR3 sequence reads: CASSLGGQNTGELFF. In DNA form, the CDR3 reads TGTGCCAGCAGCTTAGGGGGCCAAAACACCGGGGAGCTGTTTTTT.

This clonotype has more than one count but fewer than ten. The rearrangement uses TRBV5-1 and TRBJ1-3; D uncertain. Per the germline V gene, CDR1 is SGHRS and CDR2 is YFSETQ. The V and J ends lost 0 bases and 2 bases respectively, with 15 bases between them. This CDR3 is 17 amino acids long. CDR3 bases: TGCGCCAGCAGCTTGGCCGGGAACACTGCAGCTGGAAACACCATATATTTT. Translated: CASSLAGNTAAGNTIYF. Complete variable domain (other parts from reference TRBV5-1 and TRBJ1-3): KAGVTQTPRYLIKTRGQQVTLSCSPISGHRSVSWYQQTPGQGLQFLFEYFSETQRNKGNFPGRFSGRQFSNSRSEMNVSTLELGDSALYLCASSLAGNTAAGNTIYFGEGSWLTVV.

As to this clonotype: Because it lacks the conserved phenylalanine or tryptophan at the end, this CDR3 is likely a read error. The chain is built from TRBV3-1 and TRBJ2-7; maybe TRBD1 (6 bases). V was shortened by 2 bases and J by 2 bases, with 16 bases between the two germline ends. The CDR3 loop spans 16 amino acids. Germline lookup yields CDR1 LGHDT and CDR2 YNNKEL (reference sequence). CDR3 in amino acids: CASSQLGVEGAYEQYL. CDR3 DNA sequence: TGTGCCAGCAGCCAACTCGGGGTCGAGGGGGCCTACGAGCAGTACCTC.

This clonotype has ten or more counts. V usage is TRBV24-1 and J usage is TRBJ2-1; D gene ambiguous. The CDR3 contains 15 residues. Germline CDR1 KGHDR, CDR2 SFDVKD. Between the trimmed V and J ends, which lost 5 bases and 0 bases, there was a span of 10 bases. The CDR3 nucleotides read TGTGCCACCAGTGGTGGGCGGAGCTCCTACAATGAGCAGTTCTTC. Residues: CATSGGRSSYNEQFF.

In its sample, this clonotype was seen many times. V usage is TRBV29-1 and J usage is TRBJ2-2; the match to TRBD2 covers 16 bases. Germline values: CDR1 SQVTM, CDR2 ANQGSEA. The CDR3 loop spans 17 amino acids. V was pared by 7 bases and J by 7 bases, with 12 bases of the junction left unmatched. The CDR3, as DNA: TGCAGCGGAGCGGGACTAGCGGGAGGGCGGAGGGGCGGGGAGCTGTTTTTT. Its translation is CSGAGLAGGRRGGELFF.

This clonotype showed up many times. V and J are TRBV4-1 and TRBJ1-1; D might be TRBD1 (5 bases). Germline V gives CDR1 MGHRA, CDR2 YSYEKL. The V end was cut by 7 bases, the J end by 10 bases, with 16 bases between. This CDR3 comprises 12 residues. The CDR3 loop is CASTSPGKVAFF. In DNA form, the CDR3 reads TGCGCCAGCACTTCCCCAGGGAAGGTAGCTTTCTTT.

This clonotype was seen a few times. No conserved phenylalanine or tryptophan ends this CDR3, so it is likely a read error. This sequence joins TRBV4-2 and TRBJ2-6, with D perhaps TRBD1 (5 bases). CDR1 and CDR2 from the germline V gene are LGHNA and YNFKEQ. The CDR3 covers 16 residues. The CDR3 bases are TGTGCCAGCAGCCTAGGATCGGGCTCTGGGGCCGACGTCCTGACTCTC. Translating it yields CASSLGSGSGADVLTL.

The chain is built from TRBV3-1 and TRBJ2-7; possibly TRBD1 for D (6 bases). Trimming took 4 bases from V and 2 from J, leaving 15 bases between them. The CDR3 extends over 15 amino acids. Looked up from germline, CDR1 is LGHDT and CDR2 is YNNKEL (reference sequence). The CDR3 is CASSPLTGNTYEQYF. For the CDR3, the DNA is TGTGCCAGCAGCCCGCTGACAGGTAACACCTACGAGCAGTACTTC.

This clonotype occurred many times. This sequence joins TRBV19 and TRBJ2-1; TRBD2 agrees at 14 bases. Germline V gene data show CDR1 as LNHDA and CDR2 as SQIVND (reference sequence). The V segment lost 6 bases and the J segment 10 bases; nucleotides outside the gene matches: 8. The CDR3 is 15 residues long. The chain's CDR3 is CASSPTSGRAGEQFF. The DNA for the CDR3 is TGTGCCAGTAGCCCGACTAGCGGGAGGGCCGGGGAGCAGTTCTTC.

This clonotype is medium-sized by share. This rearrangement joins TRBV29-1 to TRBJ2-1; TRBD2 aligns across 8 bases. Germline trimming cut 7 bases from V and 2 bases from J; bases unmatched to any gene: 7. The length of the CDR3 is 14 residues. The V gene's germline CDR1 is SQVTM and CDR2 ANQGSEA. CDR3 region: CSGVSGKTYNEQFF. The CDR3 bases are TGCAGCGGGGTTAGCGGGAAAACCTACAATGAGCAGTTCTTC.

This clonotype was picked up many times. This chain connects TRBV5-1 to TRBJ2-1; D possibly corresponds to TRBD1 (6 bases). V was shortened by 4 bases and J by 0 bases, with 14 bases between the two germline ends. Germline V gene data show CDR1 as SGHRS and CDR2 as YFSETQ. This CDR3 is built from 16 residues. The CDR3 here is CASSGRTGNSYNEQFF. CDR3 nucleotides: TGCGCCAGCAGCGGGCGCACAGGGAACTCCTACAATGAGCAGTTCTTC. Using reference TRBV5-1 and TRBJ2-1 for the parts outside the CDR3, the full variable domain is KAGVTQTPRYLIKTRGQQVTLSCSPISGHRSVSWYQQTPGQGLQFLFEYFSETQRNKGNFPGRFSGRQFSNSRSEMNVSTLELGDSALYLCASSGRTGNSYNEQFFGPGTRLTVL.

This clonotype appeared many times. In DNA, the CDR3 is TGCAGCGCCAAGGAGGCCCGCGGGACATCTGAAGCTTTCTTT. Its translation: CSAKEARGTSEAFF. The chain has TRBV29-1 and TRBJ1-1, with a weak D call TRBD1 (6 bases). Germline V lookup: CDR1 SQVTM, CDR2 ANQGSEA. This CDR3 region has 14 residues. The germline V and J ends were trimmed by 7 bases and 6 bases, with 21 bases remaining between them.

This clonotype is deemed medium-sized. V gene TRBV27 combines with J gene TRBJ2-7; 8 bases fit TRBD2. Trimming removed 6 bases from V and 5 bases from J; junction bases left unmatched: 9. CDR3 length equals 14 residues. Per germline, CDR1 MNHEY and CDR2 SMNVEV (reference sequence). This chain's CDR3 is CASSRQVGGDEQYF. As DNA, the CDR3 is TGTGCCAGCAGCAGACAGGTCGGGGGGGACGAGCAGTACTTC.